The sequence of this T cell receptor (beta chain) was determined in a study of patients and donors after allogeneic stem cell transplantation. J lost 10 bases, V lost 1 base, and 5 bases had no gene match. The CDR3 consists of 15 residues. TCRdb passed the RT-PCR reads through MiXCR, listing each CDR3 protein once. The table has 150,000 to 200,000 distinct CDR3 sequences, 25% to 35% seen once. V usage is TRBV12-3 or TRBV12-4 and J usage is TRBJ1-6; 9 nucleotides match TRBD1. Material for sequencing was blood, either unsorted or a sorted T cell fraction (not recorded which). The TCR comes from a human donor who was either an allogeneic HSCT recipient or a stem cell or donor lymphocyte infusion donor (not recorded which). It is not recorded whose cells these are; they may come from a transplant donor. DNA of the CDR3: TGTGCCAGCAGTTTAGGGGGACAGGGCCTCTCACCCCTCCACTTT. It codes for CASSLGGQGLSPLHF.